This paragraph reports one T cell receptor beta chain. Antigen specificity is unknown. V was trimmed by 1 base and J by 1 base, leaving 10 bases between them. CDR1 is SQVTM, CDR2 ANQGSEA, per germline. The CDR3 contains 14 residues. This sample stems from a study of T-cell memory formation after mild COVID-19. Study-level findings and limits: Cross-reactive memory apparently joined, as some responding clones appeared in pre-infection memory. Among contracting clones, CD4+ were mainly CM/EM and CD8+ enriched in EMRA. Later expanders leaned toward CD4+, whereas clones contracting from day 15 to 85 were balanced CD4/CD8.

TCRdb used MiXCR to reprocess the 5' RACE reads, holding one entry per CDR3 protein. Here the sample spans about 260,000 distinct CDR3 sequences, around 16% being singletons. The sample comprised PBMCs or a T cell subset sorted from them (not recorded which). The genes are TRBV29-1 and TRBJ1-1; no reliable D call. This TCR derives from a man between 18 and 29 years old who had mild COVID-19 (a few samples of this study predate the infection). Cell type and time point are not known. For the CDR3, the DNA is TGCAGCGTTGAAGCGGGTGCCGGGAACACTGAAGCTTTCTTT. Encoded protein: CSVEAGAGNTEAFF.